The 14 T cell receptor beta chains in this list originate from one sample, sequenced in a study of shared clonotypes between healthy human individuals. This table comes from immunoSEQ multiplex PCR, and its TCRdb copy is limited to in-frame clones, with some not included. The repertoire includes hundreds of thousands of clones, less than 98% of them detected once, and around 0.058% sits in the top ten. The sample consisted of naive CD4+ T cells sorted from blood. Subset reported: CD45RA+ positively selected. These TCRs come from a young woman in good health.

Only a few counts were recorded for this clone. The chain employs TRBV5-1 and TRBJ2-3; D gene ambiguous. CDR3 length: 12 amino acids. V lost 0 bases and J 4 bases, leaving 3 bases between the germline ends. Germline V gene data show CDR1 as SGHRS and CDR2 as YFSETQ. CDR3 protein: CASSLDADTQYF. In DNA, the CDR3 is TGCGCCAGCAGCTTGGACGCAGATACGCAGTATTTT.

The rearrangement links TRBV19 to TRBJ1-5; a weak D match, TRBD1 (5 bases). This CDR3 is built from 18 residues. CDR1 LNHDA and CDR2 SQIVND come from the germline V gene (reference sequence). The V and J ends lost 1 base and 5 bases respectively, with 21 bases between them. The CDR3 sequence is CASSIVLSGTYDHQPQHF. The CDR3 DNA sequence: TGTGCCAGTAGTATAGTTTTGAGCGGGACCTACGATCATCAGCCCCAGCATTTT. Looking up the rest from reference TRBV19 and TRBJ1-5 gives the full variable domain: DGGITQSPKYLFRKEGQNVTLSCEQNLNHDAMYWYRQDPGQGLRLIYYSQIVNDFQKGDIAEGYSVSREKKESFPLTVTSAQKNPTAFYLCASSIVLSGTYDHQPQHFGDGTRLSIL.

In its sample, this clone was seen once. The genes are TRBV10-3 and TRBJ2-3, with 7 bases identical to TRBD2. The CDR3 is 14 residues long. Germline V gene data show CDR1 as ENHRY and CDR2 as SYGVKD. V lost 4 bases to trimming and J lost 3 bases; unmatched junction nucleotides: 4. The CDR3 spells CAISAGGGTDTQYF. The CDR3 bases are TGTGCCATCAGTGCAGGCGGGGGAACAGATACGCAGTATTTT.

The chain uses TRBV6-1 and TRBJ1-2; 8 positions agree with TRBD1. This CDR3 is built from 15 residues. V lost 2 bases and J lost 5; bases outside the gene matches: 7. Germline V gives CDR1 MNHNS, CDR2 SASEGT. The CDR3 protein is CASSEYGQGGYGYTF. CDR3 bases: TGTGCCAGCAGTGAATACGGACAGGGAGGGTATGGCTACACCTTC.

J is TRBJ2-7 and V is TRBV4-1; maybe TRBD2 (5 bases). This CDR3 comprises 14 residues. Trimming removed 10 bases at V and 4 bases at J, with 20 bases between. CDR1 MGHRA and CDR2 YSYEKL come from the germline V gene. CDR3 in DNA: TGCGCCATACGACCTAGACCGGGGATATACGAGCAGTACTTC. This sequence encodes CAIRPRPGIYEQYF.

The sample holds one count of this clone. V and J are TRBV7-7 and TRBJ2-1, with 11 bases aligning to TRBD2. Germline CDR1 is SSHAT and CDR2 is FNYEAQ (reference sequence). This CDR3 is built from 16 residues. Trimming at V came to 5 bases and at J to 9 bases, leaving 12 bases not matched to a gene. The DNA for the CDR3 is TGTGCCAGCAGCCCCGGCATAGCGGGGGGGATTTCTGAGCAGTTCTTC. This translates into CASSPGIAGGISEQFF.

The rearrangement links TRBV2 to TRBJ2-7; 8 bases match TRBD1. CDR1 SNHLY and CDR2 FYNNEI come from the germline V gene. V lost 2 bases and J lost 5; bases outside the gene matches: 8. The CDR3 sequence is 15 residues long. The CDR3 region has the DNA TGTGCCAGCAGTGAATTGGGGCAGGGGGCAGACGAGCAGTACTTC. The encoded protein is CASSELGQGADEQYF.

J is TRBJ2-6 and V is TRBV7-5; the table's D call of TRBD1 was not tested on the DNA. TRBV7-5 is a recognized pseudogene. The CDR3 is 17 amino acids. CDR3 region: CARNMASRQSRANVLTF. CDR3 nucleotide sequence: TGTGCCAGAAACATGGCGAGTAGACAAAGTCGGGCCAACGTCCTGACTTTC.

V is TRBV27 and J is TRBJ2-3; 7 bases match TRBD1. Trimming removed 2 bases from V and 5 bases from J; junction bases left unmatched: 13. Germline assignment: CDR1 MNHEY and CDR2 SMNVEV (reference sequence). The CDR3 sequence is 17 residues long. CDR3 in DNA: TGTGCCAGCAGTTTAGGGACAGACATTCGAGGTGAAGATACGCAGTATTTT. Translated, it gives CASSLGTDIRGEDTQYF.

The CDR3 protein is CASRPGTEETQYF. The CDR3 DNA sequence: TGTGCCAGTCGCCCCGGCACGGAAGAGACCCAGTACTTC. The chain employs TRBV19 and TRBJ2-5; D gene ambiguous. Trimming took off 8 bases at V and 3 bases at J, with 13 bases between the two ends. Germline loops: CDR1 LNHDA, CDR2 SQIVND (reference sequence). The CDR3 is made up of 13 amino acids.

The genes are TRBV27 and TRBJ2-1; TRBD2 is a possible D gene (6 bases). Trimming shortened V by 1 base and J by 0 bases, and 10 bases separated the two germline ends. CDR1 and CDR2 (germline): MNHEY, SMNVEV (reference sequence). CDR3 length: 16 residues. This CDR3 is CASSLLSGSSYNEQFF. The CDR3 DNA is TGTGCCAGCAGTTTATTGTCCGGGAGCTCCTACAATGAGCAGTTCTTC.

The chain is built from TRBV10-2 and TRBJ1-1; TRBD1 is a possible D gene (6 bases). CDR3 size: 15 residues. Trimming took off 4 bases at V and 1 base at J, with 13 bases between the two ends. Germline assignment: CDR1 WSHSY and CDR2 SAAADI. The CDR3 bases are TGCGCCAGCAGTGCCGACAGGACTTCGAACACTGAAGCTTTCTTT. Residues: CASSADRTSNTEAFF.

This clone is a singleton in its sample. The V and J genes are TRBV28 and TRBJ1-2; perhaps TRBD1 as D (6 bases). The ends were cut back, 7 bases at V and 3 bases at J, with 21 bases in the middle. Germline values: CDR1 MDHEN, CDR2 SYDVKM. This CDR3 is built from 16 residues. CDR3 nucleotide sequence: TGTGCCAGCACGGACAGCGCATCCGCCTCGGACTATGGCTACACCTTC. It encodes CASTDSASASDYGYTF.

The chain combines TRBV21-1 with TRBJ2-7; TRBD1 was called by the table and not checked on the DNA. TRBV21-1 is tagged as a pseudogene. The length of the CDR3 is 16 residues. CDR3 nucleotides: TGTGCCAGCAGCAAAGTAATCCCTTGGACAGACTACGAGCAGTACTTC. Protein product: CASSKVIPWTDYEQYF.